These T cell receptor beta chains were read from a single sample in a study of cytomegalovirus exposure and HLA in healthy donors. Profiling relied on immunoSEQ multiplex PCR, and the TCRdb table lists in-frame clones only, not all of them. This sample yields roughly 130,000 clones, of which roughly 80% are seen a single time; 3.1% belongs to the top ten. What was sequenced was PBMCs. These TCRs come from a female donor in good health and CMV-seronegative. Each CDR3 is given with its conserved first and last residue. A D gene is named only where the DNA matches it firmly. Clone size, where shown, is once, few, many, or a class for clones that have expanded.

>.|TRBD2|TRBV11-3|TRBJ2-1
CASSARGFYNEQFF
TGTGCCAGCAGCGCGCGGGGGTTCTACAATGAGCAGTTCTTC
>once|.|TRBV19|TRBJ2-4
CASRTRGSGGVNIQYF
TGTGCCAGTAGAACCCGAGGTAGCGGAGGTGTAAACATTCAGTACTTC
>.|TRBD2|TRBV6-6|TRBJ2-3
CASRQTGLGADTQYF
TGTGCCAGCAGGCAGACGGGACTAGGGGCAGATACGCAGTATTTT
>.|.|TRBV4-3|TRBJ1-5
CASSQAFVRGKTQPQHF
TGCGCCAGCAGCCAAGCCTTCGTACGAGGGAAGACTCAGCCCCAGCATTTT
>.|TRBD1|TRBV28|TRBJ1-4
CASKTTGWEKLFF
TGTGCCAGCAAGACGACAGGGTGGGAAAAACTGTTTTTT
>.|TRBD2|TRBV4-3|TRBJ2-2
CASSQALGRETGELFF
TGCGCCAGCAGCCAGGCCCTTGGGAGGGAAACCGGGGAGCTGTTTTTT
>.|TRBD2|TRBV7-2|TRBJ2-1
CASSLGLAGYNEQFF
TGTGCCAGCAGCTTGGGACTAGCGGGTTACAATGAGCAGTTCTTC
>.|TRBD2|TRBV7-9|TRBJ2-5
CASTALGREETQYF
TGTGCCAGCACCGCCCTGGGGAGGGAAGAGACCCAGTACTTC
>.|.|TRBV9|TRBJ2-3
CASSVDYTDTQYF
TGTGCCAGCAGCGTAGACTACACAGATACGCAGTATTTT
>few|.|TRBV5-4|TRBJ2-2
CASSLRGSGELFF
TGTGCCAGCAGCTTGAGGGGGTCGGGGGAGCTGTTTTTT
>.|TRBD2|TRBV13|TRBJ2-1
CASSSSGAGPQFF
TGTGCCAGCAGCTCAAGCGGGGCAGGGCCGCAGTTCTTC
>once|TRBD1|TRBV6-5|TRBJ2-1
CASSKTGVLANEQFF
TGTGCCAGCAGTAAGACAGGGGTTCTGGCCAATGAGCAGTTCTTC
>.|.|TRBV19|TRBJ1-2
CASSLLMDLDYGYTF
TGTGCCAGTAGTCTCCTTATGGATCTAGACTATGGCTACACCTTC
>.|TRBD1|TRBV2|TRBJ2-7
CASSRTGTGDYEQYF
TGTGCCAGCAGTCGCACCGGGACAGGCGACTACGAGCAGTACTTC
>.|.|TRBV29-1|TRBJ1-4
CSVEVAPVSELFF
TGCAGCGTTGAGGTAGCGCCGGTTTCGGAACTGTTTTTT
>.|.|TRBV29-1|TRBJ1-1
CSGGGRGMNTEAFF
TGCAGCGGGGGGGGGCGGGGGATGAACACTGAAGCTTTCTTT
>.|.|TRBV5-1|TRBJ2-5
CASSTGGEQETQYF
TGCGCCAGCAGCACTGGAGGTGAACAAGAGACCCAGTACTTC
>.|.|TRBV7-2|TRBJ2-7
CASSPSRSSYEQYF
TGTGCCAGCAGCCCTTCGCGGAGCTCCTACGAGCAGTACTTC
>.|.|TRBV11-2|TRBJ1-5
CASSFDSSNQPQHF
TGTGCCAGCAGCTTTGACAGTAGCAATCAGCCCCAGCATTTT
>.|TRBD1|TRBV29-1|TRBJ2-5
CSEGDRGETQYF
TGCAGCGAAGGGGACAGGGGCGAGACCCAGTACTTC
>once|TRBD1|TRBV7-2|TRBJ1-1
CASSLSPGQEAFF
TGTGCCAGCAGCTTAAGTCCGGGACAGGAAGCTTTCTTT
>.|TRBD1|TRBV5-4|TRBJ1-5
CASSRQGTSGEPQHF
TGTGCCAGCAGCCGACAGGGAACGTCGGGCGAGCCCCAGCATTTT
>.|.|TRBV9|TRBJ2-1
CASSLTESSYNEQFF
TGTGCCAGCAGCCTGACGGAGAGCTCCTACAATGAGCAGTTCTTC
>.|TRBD1|TRBV12-5|TRBJ1-4
CASGLNPPGQGATNEKLFF
TGTGCTAGTGGTTTGAACCCTCCGGGACAGGGGGCAACTAATGAAAAACTGTTTTTT
>.|.|TRBV5-1|TRBJ2-7
CASSSLPQDEQYF
TGCGCCAGCAGCTCTCTTCCACAGGACGAGCAGTACTTC
>.|.|TRBV7-9|TRBJ1-1
CASRAAGTEAFF
TGTGCCAGCAGGGCGGCCGGCACTGAAGCTTTCTTT
>.|.|TRBV30|TRBJ2-7
CAWSVSAKKHF
TGTGCCTGGAGTGTAAGCGCAAAGAAGCACTTC
>.|TRBD2|TRBV2|TRBJ2-1
CASSEERGYSEQFF
TGTGCCAGCAGTGAAGAGCGGGGGTATTCTGAGCAGTTCTTC
>.|.|TRBV27|TRBJ2-7
CASRYQSNSYEQYF
TGTGCCAGCAGATACCAAAGCAACTCCTACGAGCAGTACTTC
>once|TRBD2|TRBV4-1|TRBJ2-3
CASSRPGLAGTDTQYF
TGCGCCAGCAGCCGACCGGGACTAGCGGGCACAGATACGCAGTATTTT
>.|.|TRBV19|TRBJ2-2
CASSTRDFRRTGELFF
TGTGCCAGTAGTACGCGGGACTTCCGAAGGACCGGGGAGCTGTTTTTT
>.|TRBD2|TRBV5-1|TRBJ2-3
CASSLLAGGPSGTDTQYF
TGCGCCAGCAGCTTACTAGCGGGAGGGCCCTCGGGAACAGATACGCAGTATTTT
>few|TRBD1|TRBV6-6|TRBJ2-1
CASTRGLGEQFF
TGTGCCAGCACCAGGGGGTTAGGTGAGCAGTTCTTC
>.|TRBD2|TRBV27|TRBJ2-7
CASSLRSGRSYEQHF
TGTGCCAGCAGTTTACGAAGCGGGAGGTCCTACGAGCAGCACTTC
>.|TRBD1|TRBV7-2|TRBJ2-3
CASSLTGTGEDTQYF
TGTGCCAGCAGCTTAACAGGGACAGGGGAAGATACGCAGTATTTT
>.|.|TRBV6-5|TRBJ2-2
CASSYSQVVTGELFF
TGTGCCAGCAGTTACTCTCAGGTGGTCACCGGGGAGCTGTTTTTT
>.|.|TRBV7-2|TRBJ2-1
CASSRSGAAGNEQFF
TGTGCCAGCAGTCGAAGCGGAGCCGCGGGGAATGAGCAGTTCTTC
>.|.|TRBV4-1|TRBJ1-1
CASSPLRGSKSNTEAFF
TGCGCCAGCAGCCCCCTCAGGGGCTCGAAATCGAACACTGAAGCTTTCTTT
>.|.|TRBV29-1|TRBJ2-7
CSVRGSYEQYF
TGCAGCGTTCGAGGGTCCTACGAGCAGTACTTC